This T cell receptor beta chain was identified in a study of T cell repertoires in cytomegalovirus infection. Study-level information: Evidence of both CMV infection and a matching HLA type came from public TCR beta signatures. Study results and limitations: Clonotypes of TCR beta that were HLA-C-restricted and CMV-specific dominated the ex vivo response. Of the TCR beta families, the public ones yielded a cumulative frequency that identified carriers of CMV plus the relevant HLA.

V was trimmed by 4 bases and J by 7 bases, leaving 14 bases between them. The CDR3 is 14 amino acids. Germline lookup yields CDR1 MNHNS and CDR2 SASEGT. This clonotype was recorded many times. The antigen remains unidentified. One entry per CDR3 protein, called by TCRdb with MiXCR from the reads. The sample holds 600,000 to 800,000 distinct CDR3 sequences; 20% to 25% are singletons and the top ten take around 8%. The TCR was taken from a human donor in good health (CMV status not recorded). Some clones in this sample may be carry-over from other donors' samples. The chain links TRBV6-1 to TRBJ2-1; D call uncertain. What was sequenced was CD8+ T cells from PBMCs. CDR3 bases: TGTGCCAGCAGTGGCGATCTTCGACGGAATGAGCAGTTCTTC. Its protein is CASSGDLRRNEQFF.